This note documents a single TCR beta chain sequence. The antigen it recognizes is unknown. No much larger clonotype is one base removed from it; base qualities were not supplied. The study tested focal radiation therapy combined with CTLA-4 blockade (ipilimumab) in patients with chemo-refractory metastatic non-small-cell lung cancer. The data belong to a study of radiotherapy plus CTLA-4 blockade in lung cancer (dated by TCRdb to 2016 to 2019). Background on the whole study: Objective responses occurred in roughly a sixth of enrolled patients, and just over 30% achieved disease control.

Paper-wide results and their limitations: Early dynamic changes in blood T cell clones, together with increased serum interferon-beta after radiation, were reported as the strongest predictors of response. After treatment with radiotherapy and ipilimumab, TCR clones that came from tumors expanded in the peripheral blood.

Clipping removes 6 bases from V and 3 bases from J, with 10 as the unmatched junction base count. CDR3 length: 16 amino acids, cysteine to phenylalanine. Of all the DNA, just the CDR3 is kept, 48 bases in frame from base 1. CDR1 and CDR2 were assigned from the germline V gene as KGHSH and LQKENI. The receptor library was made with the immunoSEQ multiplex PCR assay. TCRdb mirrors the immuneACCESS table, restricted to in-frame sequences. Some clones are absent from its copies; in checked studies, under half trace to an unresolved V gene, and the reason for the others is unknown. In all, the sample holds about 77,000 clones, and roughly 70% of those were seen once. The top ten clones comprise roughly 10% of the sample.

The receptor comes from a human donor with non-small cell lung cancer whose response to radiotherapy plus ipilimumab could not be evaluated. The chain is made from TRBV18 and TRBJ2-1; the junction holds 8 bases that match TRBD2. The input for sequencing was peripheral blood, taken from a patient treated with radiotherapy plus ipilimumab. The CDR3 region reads CASSPPGLGFYNEQFF. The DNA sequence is TGTGCCAGCTCCCCCCCGGGACTAGGCTTCTACAATGAGCAGTTCTTC.